One sample yielded the 29 T cell receptor beta chains listed below, sequenced in a study of shared clonotypes between healthy human individuals. Some clones are missing from TCRdb's copy, which holds only in-frame ones; the method was immunoSEQ multiplex PCR. The table lists 2 million to 2.5 million clones, approximately 93% of them singletons, with 0.39% in the top ten. The specimen was naive CD4+ T cells from PBMCs. Subset here: CD45RA+ positively selected. The receptors originated from a man younger than 35 in good health. Some clones in this sample may be carry-over from other donors' samples.

This chain joins TRBV28 and TRBJ1-2; D might be TRBD1 (5 bases). Looked up from germline, CDR1 is MDHEN and CDR2 is SYDVKM. This CDR3 region has 13 residues. The ends were cut back, 6 bases at V and 8 bases at J, with 16 bases in the middle. DNA for the CDR3: TGTGCCAGCAGGACGCGAGGGGCAAGGGGCTACACCTTC. Amino acids: CASRTRGARGYTF.

The CDR3 DNA sequence: TGTGCCAGCAGCCGATTGACAGAAACTGAAGCTTTCTTT. It is translated as CASSRLTETEAFF. V is TRBV7-2 and J is TRBJ1-1; D is perhaps TRBD1 (5 bases). The CDR3 covers 13 residues. V was shortened by 5 bases and J by 5 bases, with 12 bases between the two germline ends. The germline CDR1 and CDR2 sequences are SGHTA and FQGNSA. The entire variable domain, with the rest obtained from reference TRBV7-2 and TRBJ1-1, is as follows: GAGVSQSPSNKVTEKGKDVELRCDPISGHTALYWYRQSLGQGLEFLIYFQGNSAPDKSGLPSDRFSAERTGGSVSTLTIQRTQQEDSAVYLCASSRLTETEAFFGQGTRLTVV.

This chain connects TRBV9 to TRBJ2-1, with D possibly matching TRBD1 (5 bases). V lost 4 bases to trimming and J lost 7 bases, with 12 bases between them. The CDR3 length is 13 residues. The V gene's germline CDR1 is SGDLS and CDR2 YYNGEE. CDR3 DNA sequence: TGTGCCAGCAGCAGGGGCTGGGTAAATGAGCAGTTCTTC. Protein product: CASSRGWVNEQFF.

The chain is built from TRBV12-5 and TRBJ2-7; D is unresolved. Trimming removed 0 bases at V and 0 bases at J, with 12 bases between. This CDR3 comprises 16 residues. The V gene's germline CDR1 is LGHNT and CDR2 FRNRAP. CDR3 loop: CASGLVMLQLSYEQYF. In DNA, the CDR3 is TGTGCTAGTGGTTTGGTAATGTTACAGCTCTCCTACGAGCAGTACTTC. The full variable domain, with the rest looked up from reference TRBV12-5 and TRBJ2-7, is DARVTQTPRHKVTEMGQEVTMRCQPILGHNTVFWYRQTMMQGLELLAYFRNRAPLDDSGMPKDRFSAEMPDATLATLKIQPSEPRDSAVYFCASGLVMLQLSYEQYFGPGTRLTVT.

This chain uses TRBV25-1 with TRBJ1-4, with D maybe TRBD1 (5 bases). This CDR3 is built from 16 residues. V lost 6 bases and J lost 7, with 21 bases in between. Germline V gene lookup returns CDR1 MGHDK and CDR2 SYGVNS. DNA of the CDR3: TGTGCCAGCAGCGCCCAGGTTGGGGGAAAGGGTGAAAAACTGTTTTTT. This codes for CASSAQVGGKGEKLFF.

This clone was counted a few times. The chain recombines TRBV6-5 with TRBJ1-1, with 7 bases fitting TRBD1. Germline V gives CDR1 MNHEY, CDR2 SVGAGI. This CDR3 is built from 13 residues. Losses at the gene ends were 6 bases for V and 4 bases for J; bases not matched to a gene: 5. CDR3 sequence: CASRTGRATEAFF. The CDR3 nucleotides are TGTGCCAGCAGGACAGGGAGGGCCACTGAAGCTTTCTTT.

The chain carries TRBV27 and TRBJ2-3, with D possibly being TRBD2 (5 bases). Germline CDR1 is MNHEY and CDR2 is SMNVEV (reference sequence). V shed 0 bases and J shed 7 bases, with 17 bases lying between them. The CDR3 spans 16 residues. Here the CDR3 DNA reads TGTGCCAGCAGTTTATCGGCACTAGAAACCATTTATACGCAGTATTTT. It is translated as CASSLSALETIYTQYF.

The V and J genes are TRBV15 and TRBJ1-5; tentatively, D is TRBD1 (5 bases). CDR3 size: 15 residues. Germline V gene lookup returns CDR1 LNHNV and CDR2 YYDKDF (reference sequence). The V and J ends lost 5 bases and 3 bases respectively, with 14 bases between them. In DNA form, the CDR3 reads TGTGCCACCAGCCGAATCGACAGCCTCAATCAGCCCCAGCATTTT. The encoded protein is CATSRIDSLNQPQHF.

The V call is TRBV19, the J call TRBJ2-7, with 8 bases matching TRBD2. Per germline, CDR1 LNHDA and CDR2 SQIVND (reference sequence). This CDR3 region has 16 residues. V lost 0 bases to trimming and J lost 9 bases; unmatched junction nucleotides: 13. The CDR3 bases are TGTGCCAGTAGTATAGATCGGACGGGAGCGGGAGCCGGGCAGTACTTC. This sequence encodes CASSIDRTGAGAGQYF.

The rearrangement uses TRBV7-8 and TRBJ1-1; no reliable D call. Deletions cut 1 base from V and 0 bases from J, with 6 bases between. CDR3 length equals 14 residues. Per the germline V gene, CDR1 is SGHVS and CDR2 is FQNEAQ. The CDR3 here is CASSLELMNTEAFF. Here the CDR3 DNA reads TGTGCCAGCAGCTTAGAGCTCATGAACACTGAAGCTTTCTTT.

V gene TRBV11-1 combines with J gene TRBJ2-3; D is ambiguous. CDR3 length: 12 residues. Trimming stripped 3 bases from V and 2 bases from J, with 3 bases between. Germline CDR1 is SGHAT and CDR2 is FQDESV (reference sequence). In nucleotides, the CDR3 is TGTGCCAGCAGCTTGATCACAGATACGCAGTATTTT. Protein: CASSLITDTQYF.

V gene TRBV6-4 combines with J gene TRBJ2-2, with D perhaps assigned TRBD1 or TRBD2 (5 bases each). Germline values: CDR1 MRHNA, CDR2 SNTAGT. The CDR3 runs 15 residues. V lost 0 bases and J 4 bases, leaving 9 bases between the germline ends. This chain's CDR3 is CASSDSRGRTGELFF. In DNA, the CDR3 is TGTGCCAGCAGTGACTCGAGGGGCCGCACCGGGGAGCTGTTTTTT.

This clone was detected a few times. The genes are TRBV11-3 and TRBJ2-7, with 9 positions matching TRBD2. Germline CDR1 and CDR2: SGHNT and YENEEA. The CDR3 is made up of 12 amino acids. Trimming cost V 4 bases and J 8 bases; bases outside gene matches: 3. The CDR3 DNA sequence: TGTGCCAGCAGCTCGACTAGCGGAAAGCAGTACTTC. Protein product: CASSSTSGKQYF.

This chain connects TRBV2 to TRBJ2-1, with 8 bases matching TRBD2. The germline V gene encodes CDR1 SNHLY and CDR2 FYNNEI. The CDR3 is 13 amino acids. V was pared by 6 bases and J by 6 bases, with 4 bases of the junction left unmatched. The CDR3 sequence: CASRELAANEQFF. In DNA, the CDR3 is TGTGCCAGCAGGGAACTAGCGGCCAATGAGCAGTTCTTC. Full variable domain (remainder filled in from reference TRBV2 and TRBJ2-1): EPEVTQTPSHQVTQMGQEVILRCVPISNHLYFYWYRQILGQKVEFLVSFYNNEISEKSEIFDDQFSVERPDGSNFTLKIRSTKLEDSAMYFCASRELAANEQFFGPGTRLTVL.

A word on this clone: The sample holds other DNA sequences that translate to the same CDR3. The J gene is TRBJ2-2, the V gene TRBV7-3; D ambiguous. Germline CDR1 is SGHTA and CDR2 is FQGTGA. V shed 3 bases and J shed 2 bases, with 10 bases lying between them. This CDR3 comprises 15 residues. The DNA for the CDR3 is TGTGCCAGCAGCTTCGGTGGTAGAAACACCGGGGAGCTGTTTTTT. Translation gives CASSFGGRNTGELFF.

The V and J genes are TRBV5-1 and TRBJ2-5; 14 bases align to TRBD2. J lost 3 bases, V lost 4 bases, and 2 bases had no gene match. This CDR3 is 15 amino acids long. Germline CDR1 and CDR2: SGHRS and YFSETQ. The CDR3 is CASSRLAGGKETQYF. The CDR3 nucleotides read TGCGCCAGCAGCAGACTAGCGGGAGGGAAAGAGACCCAGTACTTC.

The V and J genes are TRBV5-8 and TRBJ2-3, with D unresolved. The CDR3 has 15 amino acids. Deletions cut 0 bases from V and 2 bases from J, with 10 bases between. Germline-derived CDR1 and CDR2 are SGHTS and YDEGEE. The CDR3 coding sequence is TGTGCCAGCAGCTTGGTTGGCTATTCCACAGATACGCAGTATTTT. This gives the protein CASSLVGYSTDTQYF.

The chain uses TRBV7-3 and TRBJ2-1; TRBD2 aligns across 14 bases. From germline, CDR1 is SGHTA and CDR2 FQGTGA. There are 19 residues in the CDR3. J gave up 7 bases and V 4 bases, and 15 bases lay outside the gene matches. CDR3 sequence: CASSSRPGLAGATVNEQFF. In nucleotides, the CDR3 is TGTGCCAGCAGCTCGCGACCGGGACTAGCGGGAGCAACAGTGAATGAGCAGTTCTTC.

The chain joins TRBV9 to TRBJ2-2; the match to TRBD2 covers 11 bases. This CDR3 comprises 15 residues. In germline, CDR1 is SGDLS, CDR2 YYNGEE. The ends lost 3 bases at V and 6 bases at J; junction bases unmatched: 4. CDR3 loop: CASSDIAGGPGELFF. The CDR3, as DNA: TGTGCCAGCAGCGATATAGCGGGAGGGCCCGGGGAGCTGTTTTTT.

This sequence joins TRBV2 and TRBJ2-1, with a possible D match to TRBD1 (7 bases). This CDR3 has 12 residues. Germline assignment: CDR1 SNHLY and CDR2 FYNNEI. Trimming pared 10 bases from V and 8 bases from J, leaving 15 bases between. CDR3 sequence: CANQGGFDEQFF. CDR3 DNA: TGTGCCAACCAGGGGGGTTTCGATGAGCAGTTCTTC. Full variable domain (rest looked up from reference TRBV2 and TRBJ2-1): EPEVTQTPSHQVTQMGQEVILRCVPISNHLYFYWYRQILGQKVEFLVSFYNNEISEKSEIFDDQFSVERPDGSNFTLKIRSTKLEDSAMYFCANQGGFDEQFFGPGTRLTVL.

The chain uses TRBV14 and TRBJ1-1; D is unclear. CDR3 length equals 13 residues. V was clipped by 0 bases and J by 4 bases, with 6 bases between them. Germline assignment: CDR1 SGHDN and CDR2 FVKESK. Written as DNA, the CDR3 is TGTGCCAGCAGCCAAGAGAGGAGCACTGAAGCTTTCTTT. Translation gives CASSQERSTEAFF.

The chain joins TRBV7-2 to TRBJ2-2, with a tentative D call TRBD2 (7 bases). The CDR3 runs to 13 residues. The germline V gene encodes CDR1 SGHTA and CDR2 FQGNSA. V dropped 6 bases and J dropped 8 bases, with 13 bases sitting between them. The CDR3 DNA is TGTGCCAGCAGTGGACAGCGGGGAGGGGAGCTGTTTTTT. Its protein product is CASSGQRGGELFF.

The CDR3 region has the DNA TGTGCCAGCAGCCTCCTTACGGGTGAGCAGTTCTTC. It is translated as CASSLLTGEQFF. The chain couples TRBV28 to TRBJ2-1; D call uncertain. The germline gives CDR1 MDHEN, CDR2 SYDVKM. The CDR3 totals 12 residues. V was pared by 6 bases and J by 9 bases, with 12 bases between.

This chain connects TRBV7-3 to TRBJ2-1, with D possibly being TRBD1 (5 bases). The ends were cut back, 2 bases at V and 6 bases at J, with 23 bases in the middle. The CDR3 consists of 18 residues. The germline gives CDR1 SGHTA, CDR2 FQGTGA. CDR3 protein: CASSLLGPANFGANEQFF. DNA of the CDR3: TGTGCCAGCAGCTTACTTGGCCCAGCGAACTTTGGGGCCAATGAGCAGTTCTTC.

V and J are TRBV5-6 and TRBJ1-1; D gene ambiguous. Trimming stripped 4 bases from V and 0 bases from J, with 7 bases between. The length of the CDR3 is 13 residues. Germline V gene data show CDR1 as SGHDT and CDR2 as YYEEEE. For the CDR3, the DNA is TGTGCCAGCAGCCGCGGCCTGAACACTGAAGCTTTCTTT. It is translated as CASSRGLNTEAFF.

V usage is TRBV6-1 and J usage is TRBJ1-2; TRBD1 is a possible D gene (5 bases). Germline CDR1 and CDR2: MNHNS and SASEGT. This CDR3 spans 15 amino acids. Deletions cut 6 bases from V and 1 base from J, with 15 bases between. This chain's CDR3 is CASRGTANLNYGYTF. The CDR3, as DNA: TGTGCCAGCAGGGGGACCGCCAACCTTAACTATGGCTACACCTTC.

The J gene is TRBJ2-7, the V gene TRBV4-2; 10 positions agree with TRBD2. The CDR3 sequence is 17 residues long. Germline loops: CDR1 LGHNA, CDR2 YNFKEQ. V was pared by 3 bases and J by 2 bases, with 10 bases of the junction left unmatched. Here the CDR3 DNA reads TGTGCCAGCAGCCAGATAGAAGCGGGAGGGACTACCTACGAGCAGTACTTC. Amino acids: CASSQIEAGGTTYEQYF.

The chain is built from TRBV6-5 and TRBJ1-2, with D possibly being TRBD1 (5 bases). The length of the CDR3 is 13 residues. CDR1 and CDR2 (germline): MNHEY, SVGAGI. V gave up 6 bases and J gave up 6 bases, with 14 bases separating them. For the CDR3, the DNA is TGTGCCAGCAGACGCAGGGCTAGCCATGGCTACACCTTC. It translates to CASRRRASHGYTF.

This rearrangement joins TRBV11-3 to TRBJ2-1, with TRBD2 matching over 7 bases. Trimming removed 5 bases from V and 6 bases from J; junction bases left unmatched: 10. This CDR3 has 15 amino acids. In germline, CDR1 is SGHNT, CDR2 YENEEA. CDR3 DNA sequence: TGTGCCAGCAGCCCTGGGGGGATAGCGGGCAATGAGCAGTTCTTC. It yields the protein CASSPGGIAGNEQFF.